This TCR beta chain was recorded in a study of human T cells and chemical hapten exposure. Study background: Patch tests applied 0.01% DPC to the upper back, read at 6 days.

Time point in this sample: pre-sensitization, week 0. Sample treatment: therapeutic diphenylcyclopropenone sensitization with weekly scalp DPC. TCRdb re-called the RACE reads with MiXCR, one entry per CDR3 protein. Among 240,000 or so distinct CDR3 sequences listed, over 8% were seen once. CDR3 length: 14 amino acids. Trimming took 4 bases from V and 5 from J, leaving 14 bases between them. This sample comprised whole blood, obtained in connection with sensitization to the hapten diphenylcyclopropenone (DPC). The origin of this receptor is a woman aged 40-49 years with alopecia areata. Some clones in this sample may be carry-over from other donors' samples. The rearrangement uses TRBV12-3 or TRBV12-4 and TRBJ2-5, with D tentatively TRBD1 (6 bases). CDR3 in amino acids: CASSSGVDTETQYF. The CDR3 DNA is TGTGCCAGCAGTTCAGGGGTTGATACGGAGACCCAGTACTTC.